These 20 T cell receptor beta chains share one sample of origin, sequenced in a study of CD8+ T cells in alopecia areata. The treatment was: oral pan-JAK inhibitor, 5-10 mg twice daily. It was cDNA, reverse transcribed from extracted RNA, that served as the sequencing template. TCRdb keeps only in-frame clones here, not all; method: immunoSEQ multiplex PCR. The sample shows about 64,000 clones, roughly 50% of them seen only once. The source material was CD8+ T cells sorted from blood, sampled at approximately week 37, from a patient treated with tofacitinib. The source is a human donor with alopecia areata.

The chain has TRBV7-9 and TRBJ2-5; the D gene is possibly TRBD1 (5 bases). V was shortened by 8 bases and J by 3 bases, with 13 bases between the two germline ends. Germline V lookup: CDR1 SEHNR, CDR2 FQNEAQ (reference sequence). The CDR3 spans 13 residues. CDR3 DNA sequence: TGTGCCAGCGACAGTACAATTGAAGAGACCCAGTACTTC. Protein: CASDSTIEETQYF.

The rearrangement uses TRBV29-1 and TRBJ2-6; 10 positions agree with TRBD1. CDR3 size: 16 residues. The germline V gene has CDR1 SQVTM and CDR2 ANQGSEA. V shed 8 bases and J 1 base; nucleotides not matched to a gene: 8. Here the CDR3 reads CSSLTGGASGANVLTF. As DNA, the CDR3 is TGCAGCTCCCTGACAGGGGGCGCATCTGGGGCCAACGTCCTGACTTTC.

This clone was counted a few times. V is TRBV13 and J is TRBJ2-2, with D possibly being TRBD1 (6 bases). Per germline, CDR1 PRHDT and CDR2 FYEKMQ (reference sequence). Trimming took off 3 bases at V and 2 bases at J, with 19 bases between the two ends. The CDR3 is 18 amino acids. The CDR3 DNA reads as TGTGCCAGCAGCTTTCCCGGGACACACCACATAAACACCGGGGAGCTGTTTTTT. It yields the protein CASSFPGTHHINTGELFF.

This clone was seen a handful of times. The chain carries TRBV19 and TRBJ1-1; weak D call: TRBD1 (5 bases). CDR1 is LNHDA, CDR2 SQIVND, per germline (reference sequence). V was cut by 6 bases and J by 8 bases, with 13 bases left in between. The CDR3 has 12 amino acids. CDR3 DNA sequence: TGTGCCAGTAGACCGGGACCCCGGGAAGCTTTCTTT. Protein product: CASRPGPREAFF.

This chain uses TRBV13 with TRBJ2-5; perhaps D is TRBD1 or TRBD2 (5 bases each). The germline V gene has CDR1 PRHDT and CDR2 FYEKMQ (reference sequence). There are 14 residues in the CDR3. The ends were cut back, 2 bases at V and 3 bases at J, with 10 bases in the middle. The CDR3 is CASSLRQREETQYF. The CDR3 DNA follows: TGTGCCAGCAGCTTAAGACAGAGGGAAGAGACCCAGTACTTC.

This clone was seen a handful of times. The chain uses TRBV7-9 and TRBJ1-5, with D tentatively TRBD1 (6 bases). The germline V gene encodes CDR1 SEHNR and CDR2 FQNEAQ (reference sequence). Trimming removed 5 bases from V and 0 bases from J, with 17 bases in between. This CDR3 region has 17 residues. The CDR3 sequence: CASSPDGGGYSNQPQHF. The CDR3 DNA is TGTGCCAGCAGCCCTGACGGGGGCGGTTATAGCAATCAGCCCCAGCATTTT.

In this sample, this clone turned up a few times. V usage is TRBV5-1 and J usage is TRBJ1-1; D remains unclear. The CDR3 runs to 12 residues. Per germline, CDR1 SGHRS and CDR2 YFSETQ. Trimming removed 3 bases at V and 3 bases at J, with 6 bases between. The CDR3 spells CASSWGDTEAFF. The DNA for the CDR3 is TGCGCCAGCAGCTGGGGTGACACTGAAGCTTTCTTT.

This chain uses TRBV30 with TRBJ2-7; no clear D. The CDR3 is 11 residues long. The germline V gene has CDR1 GTSNPN and CDR2 SVGIG (reference sequence). V was pared by 1 base and J by 6 bases, with 7 bases between. The CDR3 DNA is TGTGCCTGGAGTGACGGAAGCGAGCAGTACTTC. Protein sequence: CAWSDGSEQYF.

This clone has just a few counts. The chain has TRBV25-1 and TRBJ1-1; D unclear. The ends were cut back, 3 bases at V and 6 bases at J, with 17 bases in the middle. This CDR3 contains 15 residues. Germline V gives CDR1 MGHDK, CDR2 SYGVNS. The CDR3 region is CASSDRSSGSAEAFF. The CDR3 DNA is TGTGCCAGCAGTGACCGATCGTCAGGAAGCGCTGAAGCTTTCTTT.

This clone was observed a few times. In DNA, the CDR3 is TGTGCCAGCAGCTTCAGTTTCGGGGCCAACGTCCTGACTTTC. This sequence encodes CASSFSFGANVLTF. The chain links TRBV11-2 to TRBJ2-6; no firm D call. The V end lost 3 bases, the J end lost 4 bases, and 7 bases lay between the germline ends. The length of the CDR3 is 14 residues. The V gene's germline CDR1 is SGHAT and CDR2 FQNNGV.

This clone has just a few counts. The same CDR3 arises from other DNA sequences in this sample as well. This rearrangement joins TRBV5-1 to TRBJ2-7, with D possibly being TRBD2 (5 bases). CDR1 SGHRS and CDR2 YFSETQ come from the germline V gene. V gave up 4 bases and J gave up 5 bases, with 7 bases separating them. CDR3 length: 11 amino acids. In DNA, the CDR3 is TGCGCCAGCAGCCCCGGGGACGAGCAGTACTTC. This gives the protein CASSPGDEQYF.

This clone was detected only a few times. CDR3 region: CSVSDRVNEQFF. The CDR3 DNA follows: TGCAGCGTTTCCGACAGGGTAAATGAGCAGTTCTTC. The chain links TRBV29-1 to TRBJ2-1, with 7 bases identical to TRBD1. CDR1 is SQVTM and CDR2 is ANQGSEA in the germline V gene. The CDR3 sequence is 12 residues long. V was clipped by 5 bases and J by 7 bases; unmatched bases: 5.

The chain carries TRBV15 and TRBJ2-7, with TRBD1 matching over 7 bases. CDR1 is LNHNV and CDR2 is YYDKDF in the germline V gene (reference sequence). The CDR3 contains 15 residues. V gave up 0 bases and J gave up 3 bases; unmatched junction bases: 5. The CDR3 loop reads CATSRDRTGSYEQYF. CDR3 nucleotides: TGTGCCACCAGCAGAGACCGGACAGGCAGCTACGAGCAGTACTTC.

The gene calls are TRBV27 and TRBJ2-5; D is possibly TRBD1 or TRBD2 (5 bases each). Trimming left V 6 bases short and J 4 bases short, with 15 bases between. Germline CDR1 MNHEY, CDR2 SMNVEV (reference sequence). This CDR3 has 14 residues. CDR3 in DNA: TGTGCCAGCAGCCGAAGGGGAGAAGGAGAGACCCAGTACTTC. It codes for CASSRRGEGETQYF.

This clone was seen only a few times. V gene TRBV29-1 combines with J gene TRBJ2-7; TRBD2 aligns across 12 bases. The trim removed 1 base at V and 2 bases at J, leaving 0 bases unmatched. The CDR3 length is 14 residues. Germline V gene sequence: CDR1 SQVTM, CDR2 ANQGSEA. The CDR3 coding sequence is TGCAGCGTTGAAGGACTAGCGGGAGCCTACGAGCAGTACTTC. It is translated as CSVEGLAGAYEQYF.

There are a few counts of this clone. The V and J genes are TRBV11-1 and TRBJ1-1, with D unresolved. This CDR3 contains 12 residues. CDR1 and CDR2 (germline): SGHAT, FQDESV (reference sequence). V lost 7 bases, J lost 3 bases, and 9 bases lay in between. CDR3 in amino acids: CASTRDDTEAFF. DNA for the CDR3: TGTGCCAGCACGAGGGATGACACTGAAGCTTTCTTT.

The chain employs TRBV25-1 and TRBJ2-2; maybe TRBD1 (5 bases). CDR1 and CDR2 from the germline V gene are MGHDK and SYGVNS. The CDR3 consists of 13 residues. Trimming cost V 4 bases and J 6 bases, with 9 bases left between them. The CDR3 here is CASSAQGAGELFF. CDR3 coding DNA: TGTGCCAGCAGTGCCCAGGGCGCCGGGGAGCTGTTTTTT.

The chain recombines TRBV9 with TRBJ1-4; D remains ambiguous. The CDR3 contains 14 residues. V gave up 2 bases and J gave up 2 bases, with 7 bases separating them. Germline CDR1 and CDR2: SGDLS and YYNGEE. This chain's CDR3 is CASSVFGTNEKLFF. Written as DNA, the CDR3 is TGTGCCAGCAGCGTCTTCGGTACTAATGAAAAACTGTTTTTT.

V usage is TRBV30 and J usage is TRBJ1-1, with a weak D call TRBD1 (5 bases). The V end lost 3 bases, the J end lost 5 bases, and 13 bases lay between the germline ends. The CDR3 length is 13 residues. The germline CDR1 and CDR2 sequences are GTSNPN and SVGIG (reference sequence). The CDR3 DNA reads TGTGCCTGGAGCCGGGCCGGGGGGACTGAAGCTTTCTTT. Translating gives CAWSRAGGTEAFF.

This clone was seen repeatedly, ten times or more. The rearrangement uses TRBV7-2 and TRBJ2-6; no definite D call. Germline V lookup: CDR1 SGHTA, CDR2 FQGNSA. Trimming stripped 4 bases from V and 1 base from J, with 14 bases between. This CDR3 has 17 residues. The CDR3 sequence: CASSSPLDGSGANVLTF. Written as DNA, the CDR3 is TGTGCCAGCAGCTCGCCATTAGACGGGTCTGGGGCCAACGTCCTGACTTTC.